The TCR beta chain under discussion was sequenced for a study of identical twins. Each donor (without exception) was a healthy Caucasian. A template switching step contributed a universal primer site, while unique molecular identifiers were present in the cDNA. TCRdb recomputed calls from the 5' RACE reads with MiXCR, one row per CDR3 protein. The sample contains about 570,000 distinct CDR3 sequences, roughly 9.5% of which appear only once. Germline-derived CDR1 and CDR2 are DFQATT and SNEGSKA (reference sequence). The CDR3 spans 13 residues. J lost 5 bases, V lost 1 base, and 3 bases had no gene match. The data also belong to a second study, concerning yellow fever vaccine responses in identical twins.

The source material was PBMCs. The chain joins TRBV20-1 to TRBJ2-3, with 7 nucleotides matching TRBD2. This sequence originates from a woman younger than 35 in good health. The CDR3 protein is CSARGTSVDTQYF. CDR3 nucleotide sequence: TGCAGTGCTAGAGGGACTAGTGTAGATACGCAGTATTTT.